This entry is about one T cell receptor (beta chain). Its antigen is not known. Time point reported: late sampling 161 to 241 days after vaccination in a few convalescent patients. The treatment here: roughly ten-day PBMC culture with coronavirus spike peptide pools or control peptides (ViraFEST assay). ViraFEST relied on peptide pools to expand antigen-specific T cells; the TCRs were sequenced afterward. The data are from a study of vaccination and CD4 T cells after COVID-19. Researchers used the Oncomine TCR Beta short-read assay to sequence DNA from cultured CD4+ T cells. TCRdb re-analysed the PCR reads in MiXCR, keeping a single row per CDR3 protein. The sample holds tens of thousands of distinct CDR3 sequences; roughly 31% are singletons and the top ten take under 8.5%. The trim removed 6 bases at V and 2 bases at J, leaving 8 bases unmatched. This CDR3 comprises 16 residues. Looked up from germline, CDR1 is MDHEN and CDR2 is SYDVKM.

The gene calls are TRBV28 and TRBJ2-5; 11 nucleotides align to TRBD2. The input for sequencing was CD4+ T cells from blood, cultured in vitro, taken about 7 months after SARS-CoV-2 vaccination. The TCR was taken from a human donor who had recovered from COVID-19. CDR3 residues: CASRTSIAGGQETQYF. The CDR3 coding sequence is TGTGCCAGCAGAACCTCTATAGCGGGGGGGCAAGAGACCCAGTACTTC.